This entry features one T cell receptor beta chain sequence. This sample is part of a study of blood T cell repertoires in COVID-19. The CDR3 is 15 residues long. J gave up 3 bases and V 4 bases, and 5 bases lay outside the gene matches. Germline values: CDR1 MDHEN, CDR2 SYDVKM. The method was immunoSEQ multiplex PCR; TCRdb's version includes in-frame clones alone and lacks a portion of them. The table records approximately 200,000 clones, 88% of them present only once. What was sequenced was peripheral blood. The receptor's source is a woman in her sixties or seventies with acute or convalescent COVID-19. The gene calls are TRBV28 and TRBJ1-4; 7 bases are a match to TRBD1. The CDR3 loop is CASSSAGTANEKLFF. As DNA, the CDR3 is TGTGCCAGCAGTTCCGCCGGGACAGCTAATGAAAAACTGTTTTTT. The full variable domain, rest sourced from reference TRBV28 and TRBJ1-4, is DVKVTQSSRYLVKRTGEKVFLECVQDMDHENMFWYRQDPGLGLRLIYFSYDVKMKEKGDIPEGYSVSREKKERFSLILESASTNQTSMYLCASSSAGTANEKLFFGSGTQLSVL.